The next 32 T cell receptor beta chains were all read from a single sample in a study of siplizumab effects on memory and regulatory T cells. Clones were read by immunoSEQ multiplex PCR, and TCRdb kept only the in-frame ones, dropping some. The table lists approximately 94,000 clones, about 94% of them singletons. The sample consisted of non-Treg CD4+ T cells sorted from blood. The receptors here all came from a human donor in good health.

The rearrangement joins TRBV6-1 to TRBJ1-5, with a possible D match to TRBD1 (5 bases). Germline values: CDR1 MNHNS, CDR2 SASEGT. The V end lost 4 bases, the J end lost 2 bases, and 9 bases lay between the germline ends. This CDR3 contains 14 residues. The CDR3 coding sequence is TGTGCCAGCAGTGGCGAAGGGGGCAATCAGCCCCAGCATTTT. Protein product: CASSGEGGNQPQHF.

The chain is built from TRBV18 and TRBJ1-1, with D hard to call. CDR3 size: 15 residues. The germline V gene has CDR1 KGHSH and CDR2 LQKENI. Trimming took 0 bases from V and 4 from J, leaving 12 bases between them. CDR3 sequence: CASSPPSQLGTEAFF. CDR3 DNA sequence: TGTGCCAGCTCACCACCGTCGCAGCTGGGCACTGAAGCTTTCTTT.

Here the CDR3 DNA reads TGTGCCAGCAGTGCGCTAGCGGGAGGGCGGTCTAATGAGCAGTTCTTC. This translates into CASSALAGGRSNEQFF. The rearrangement uses TRBV2 and TRBJ2-1; 12 bases map to TRBD2. This CDR3 region has 16 residues. The V segment lost 4 bases and the J segment 7 bases; nucleotides outside the gene matches: 8. Germline V CDR1 and CDR2: SNHLY, FYNNEI.

The chain's CDR3 is CASSPPSLKETQYF. Written as DNA, the CDR3 is TGTGCCAGCTCACCCCCATCTCTGAAGGAGACCCAGTACTTC. The chain is built from TRBV18 and TRBJ2-5; D remains ambiguous. The CDR3 extends over 14 amino acids. Germline-derived CDR1 and CDR2 are KGHSH and LQKENI. V dropped 3 bases and J dropped 5 bases, with 13 bases sitting between them. Full variable domain (outside the CDR3, taken from reference TRBV18 and TRBJ2-5): NAGVMQNPRHLVRRRGQEARLRCSPMKGHSHVYWYRQLPEEGLKFMVYLQKENIIDESGMPKERFSAEFPKEGPSILRIQQVVRGDSAAYFCASSPPSLKETQYFGPGTRLLVL.

The genes are TRBV4-1 and TRBJ2-7; 7 nucleotides align to TRBD1. After removal of 3 bases from V and 2 bases from J, the junction contained 7 bases not matched to a gene. This CDR3 region has 15 residues. The germline V gene encodes CDR1 MGHRA and CDR2 YSYEKL. In DNA, the CDR3 is TGCGCCAGCAGCCAGCGGACAGGCCTTACCTACGAGCAGTACTTC. Translating gives CASSQRTGLTYEQYF.

J is TRBJ2-6 and V is TRBV5-4; tentative D call: TRBD1 (5 bases). The germline V gene has CDR1 SGHNT and CDR2 YYREEE (reference sequence). V was trimmed by 1 base and J by 0 bases, leaving 14 bases between them. This CDR3 has 18 amino acids. This chain's CDR3 is CASSLRRGTHSGANVLTF. In DNA form, the CDR3 reads TGTGCCAGCAGCTTGAGAAGGGGAACCCACTCTGGGGCCAACGTCCTGACTTTC.

This clone was found a few times. V usage is TRBV2 and J usage is TRBJ1-2; D is ambiguous. Trimming pared 4 bases from V and 5 bases from J, leaving 8 bases between. The CDR3 has 12 amino acids. Germline values: CDR1 SNHLY, CDR2 FYNNEI. CDR3 residues: CASSVEGYGYTF. The CDR3 bases are TGTGCCAGCAGTGTGGAGGGATATGGCTACACCTTC.

Remarks on this clone: The identical CDR3 is also encoded by other nucleotide sequences in the sample. The rearrangement links TRBV19 to TRBJ2-7, with TRBD2 matching 13 bases. The trim removed 6 bases at V and 1 base at J, leaving 3 bases unmatched. This CDR3 has 15 amino acids. Looked up from germline, CDR1 is LNHDA and CDR2 is SQIVND (reference sequence). The CDR3 DNA is TGTGCCAGTAGGGGGACTAGCGGGGTTTCCTACGAGCAGTACTTC. Translating it yields CASRGTSGVSYEQYF.

The rearrangement joins TRBV11-2 to TRBJ2-2; unclear D gene. Germline-derived CDR1 and CDR2 are SGHAT and FQNNGV. Trimming stripped 5 bases from V and 6 bases from J, with 10 bases between. This CDR3 region has 13 residues. In nucleotides, the CDR3 is TGTGCCAGCAGCCCGGCATGGGCCGGGGAGCTGTTTTTT. This translates into CASSPAWAGELFF.

The genes are TRBV21-1 and TRBJ1-3; the D call of TRBD1 is as the table states it, not checked on the DNA. TRBV21-1 is marked as a pseudogene. CDR3 length: 13 residues. The CDR3 DNA is TGTGCCAGCTCAACCAACAGGGGCCACACCATATATTTT. Translating it yields CASSTNRGHTIYF.

The chain has TRBV6-1 and TRBJ2-3; D gene ambiguous. Trimming removed 3 bases at V and 6 bases at J, with 10 bases between. The germline V gene has CDR1 MNHNS and CDR2 SASEGT. The CDR3 length is 13 residues. CDR3 nucleotide sequence: TGTGCCAGCAGTGAGCCTTCTCGGGATACGCAGTATTTT. Translating gives CASSEPSRDTQYF.

The rearrangement links TRBV18 to TRBJ2-2; D remains unclear. This CDR3 region has 14 residues. Per germline, CDR1 KGHSH and CDR2 LQKENI. V lost 3 bases to trimming and J lost 4 bases, with 9 bases between them. The DNA of the CDR3 is TGTGCCAGCTCACCGGTGTCGAGCACCGGGGAGCTGTTTTTT. Translation: CASSPVSSTGELFF.

The V gene is TRBV6-5, the J gene TRBJ2-4; 9 bases are shared with TRBD1. Unmatched junction bases numbered 8, after V lost 6 bases and J lost 5 bases. The CDR3 extends over 15 amino acids. Germline values: CDR1 MNHEY, CDR2 SVGAGI. The CDR3 sequence is CASRVNRGLENIQYF. CDR3 DNA: TGTGCCAGCAGGGTAAACAGGGGGCTCGAAAACATTCAGTACTTC.

DNA for the CDR3: TGCGCCAGCAGCGCTGACGTGGACTACGAGCAGTACTTC. This sequence encodes CASSADVDYEQYF. V gene TRBV5-1 combines with J gene TRBJ2-7; the D is unclear. CDR3 size: 13 residues. V was cut by 4 bases and J by 3 bases, with 11 bases left in between. Germline V gene data show CDR1 as SGHRS and CDR2 as YFSETQ.

J is TRBJ2-1 and V is TRBV6-5; D possibly matches TRBD1 or TRBD2 (5 bases each). The CDR3 is made up of 14 amino acids. Trimming cost V 2 bases and J 4 bases, with 9 bases left between them. CDR1 is MNHEY and CDR2 is SVGAGI in the germline V gene. CDR3 amino acids: CASSYEWGYNEQFF. CDR3 coding DNA: TGTGCCAGCAGTTACGAGTGGGGGTACAATGAGCAGTTCTTC.

The chain uses TRBV6-6 and TRBJ2-1; D ambiguous. V lost 6 bases and J lost 6, with 6 bases in between. Germline V gene data show CDR1 as MNHNY and CDR2 as SVGAGI (reference sequence). The CDR3 is 11 amino acids. The CDR3 loop reads CASRRSNEQFF. CDR3 coding DNA: TGTGCCAGCAGGCGATCCAATGAGCAGTTCTTC.

This clone was observed a single time. This sequence joins TRBV6-1 and TRBJ1-2; TRBD1 might be the D (5 bases). Trimming shortened V by 2 bases and J by 8 bases, and 15 bases separated the two germline ends. Germline CDR1 is MNHNS and CDR2 is SASEGT. This CDR3 is 14 amino acids long. In nucleotides, the CDR3 is TGTGCCAGCAGTGAAATGGGGGTGTACGGAGGCTACACCTTC. Its translation: CASSEMGVYGGYTF.

The chain joins TRBV15 to TRBJ2-6; the D is unclear. V was cut by 0 bases and J by 4 bases, with 10 bases left in between. The CDR3 loop spans 16 amino acids. Per the germline V gene, CDR1 is LNHNV and CDR2 is YYDKDF (reference sequence). The DNA for the CDR3 is TGTGCCACCAGCAGAGATATGGGGTCAGGGGCCAACGTCCTGACTTTC. Its translation: CATSRDMGSGANVLTF.

V usage is TRBV6-4 and J usage is TRBJ2-7; the match to TRBD1 covers 9 bases. The junction had 5 bases not matched to a gene; V was cut back by 5 bases and J by 0 bases. Germline V gives CDR1 MRHNA, CDR2 SNTAGT. This CDR3 is built from 15 residues. The CDR3 spells CASSPGQGLSYEQYF. CDR3 in DNA: TGTGCCAGCAGTCCGGGACAGGGCCTCTCCTACGAGCAGTACTTC.

The rearrangement joins TRBV10-1 to TRBJ2-2; D gene uncertain. This CDR3 comprises 16 residues. CDR1 and CDR2 (germline): WNHNN, SYGVQD (reference sequence). V was shortened by 2 bases and J by 0 bases, with 10 bases between the two germline ends. The CDR3 DNA reads as TGCGCCAGCAGTGAGAACGAGTCCCCGAACACCGGGGAGCTGTTTTTT. It specifies CASSENESPNTGELFF.

This CDR3 reads CASRGTLNTGELFF. CDR3 DNA: TGTGCCAGCAGAGGGACATTGAACACCGGGGAGCTGTTTTTT. The V gene is TRBV28, the J gene TRBJ2-2; possibly TRBD1 for D (6 bases). The CDR3 spans 14 residues. Germline V gene data show CDR1 as MDHEN and CDR2 as SYDVKM. V was shortened by 6 bases and J by 1 base, with 9 bases between the two germline ends.

The chain carries TRBV7-8 and TRBJ1-1; D gene unclear. The V end lost 5 bases, the J end lost 2 bases, and 9 bases lay between the germline ends. The CDR3 has 13 amino acids. Germline CDR1 SGHVS, CDR2 FQNEAQ. CDR3 region: CASSQLINTEAFF. The CDR3 DNA reads as TGTGCCAGCAGCCAACTCATAAACACTGAAGCTTTCTTT.

This chain's CDR3 is CASSLIAGGYNEQFF. The CDR3 region has the DNA TGCGCCAGCAGTTTAATAGCGGGAGGCTACAATGAGCAGTTCTTC. The chain carries TRBV5-1 and TRBJ2-1, with TRBD2 matching 10 bases. CDR1 is SGHRS and CDR2 is YFSETQ in the germline V gene. The CDR3 loop spans 15 amino acids. The junction had 5 bases not matched to a gene; V was cut back by 5 bases and J by 3 bases.

The V call is TRBV5-1, the J call TRBJ2-3; TRBD2 agrees at 7 bases. The germline gives CDR1 SGHRS, CDR2 YFSETQ. V was clipped by 4 bases and J by 6 bases; unmatched bases: 11. This CDR3 is built from 15 residues. The CDR3 here is CASSPSAGVPDTQYF. CDR3 in DNA: TGCGCCAGCAGCCCCTCGGCGGGAGTCCCCGATACGCAGTATTTT.

The rearrangement uses TRBV5-4 and TRBJ2-5; 10 bases are a match to TRBD2. The CDR3 has 17 amino acids. With V trimmed by 2 bases and J by 4 bases, 11 bases remained unmatched. CDR1 is SGHNT, CDR2 YYREEE, per germline (reference sequence). CDR3 in amino acids: CASSLLLAGDVGETQYF. In DNA, the CDR3 is TGTGCCAGCAGCTTATTGCTAGCGGGAGATGTCGGAGAGACCCAGTACTTC.

The V gene is TRBV30, the J gene TRBJ1-1; weak D call: TRBD1 (5 bases). V lost 2 bases, J lost 4 bases, and 14 bases lay in between. The germline V gene encodes CDR1 GTSNPN and CDR2 SVGIG (reference sequence). The CDR3 sequence is 14 residues long. CDR3: CAWSMFQGITEAFF. CDR3 coding DNA: TGTGCCTGGAGTATGTTCCAGGGCATCACTGAAGCTTTCTTT. The entire variable domain, with the rest obtained from reference TRBV30 and TRBJ1-1, is as follows: SQTIHQWPATLVQPVGSPLSLECTVEGTSNPNLYWYRQAAGRGLQLLFYSVGIGQISSEVPQNLSASRPQDRQFILSSKKLLLSDSGFYLCAWSMFQGITEAFFGQGTRLTVV.

The gene calls are TRBV5-6 and TRBJ1-1; D is unresolved. V shed 1 base and J shed 1 base, with 8 bases lying between them. CDR1 and CDR2 from the germline V gene are SGHDT and YYEEEE. This CDR3 spans 14 amino acids. In DNA, the CDR3 is TGTGCCAGCAGCTTGATTTCGGGGAACACTGAAGCTTTCTTT. This encodes CASSLISGNTEAFF.

V gene TRBV4-1 combines with J gene TRBJ2-7, with 9 bases aligning to TRBD1. The CDR3 is made up of 17 amino acids. V lost 1 base to trimming and J lost 2 bases; unmatched junction nucleotides: 9. Germline CDR1 MGHRA, CDR2 YSYEKL. The CDR3 here is CASSQGSGTGYTYEQYF. The CDR3 DNA reads TGCGCCAGCAGCCAAGGTTCCGGGACAGGGTACACCTACGAGCAGTACTTC.

This chain links TRBV5-6 with TRBJ2-2; D remains ambiguous. The V gene lost 2 bases and the J gene lost 4 bases, with 9 bases spanning the gap. This CDR3 is 14 amino acids long. The germline V gene has CDR1 SGHDT and CDR2 YYEEEE. The CDR3 reads CASSLPAATGELFF. CDR3 coding DNA: TGTGCCAGCAGCTTACCCGCCGCCACCGGGGAGCTGTTTTTT.

The chain carries TRBV30 and TRBJ1-2; 9 nucleotides align to TRBD1. Germline V gene lookup returns CDR1 GTSNPN and CDR2 SVGIG (reference sequence). This CDR3 has 12 residues. The V and J ends lost 8 bases and 4 bases, in that order; junction bases with no gene match: 5. CDR3 sequence (DNA): TGTGCCAGGGACAGGGCGGGCTATGGCTACACCTTC. Translation gives CARDRAGYGYTF. Full variable domain (missing parts from reference TRBV30 and TRBJ1-2): SQTIHQWPATLVQPVGSPLSLECTVEGTSNPNLYWYRQAAGRGLQLLFYSVGIGQISSEVPQNLSASRPQDRQFILSSKKLLLSDSGFYLCARDRAGYGYTFGSGTRLTVV.

This clone was observed a single time. The V gene is TRBV28, the J gene TRBJ1-2; D call uncertain. The CDR3 consists of 11 residues. Germline V CDR1 and CDR2: MDHEN, SYDVKM. Between the trimmed V and J ends, which lost 6 bases and 5 bases, there was a span of 7 bases. CDR3 DNA sequence: TGTGCCAGCAGGCAAACATATGGCTACACCTTC. This sequence encodes CASRQTYGYTF.

This sequence joins TRBV30 and TRBJ2-7; 10 bases are a match to TRBD2. V shed 2 bases, J shed 7 bases, and the junction held 5 bases outside the gene matches. The CDR3 has 13 amino acids. The germline CDR1 and CDR2 sequences are GTSNPN and SVGIG (reference sequence). CDR3 sequence (DNA): TGTGCCTGGAGTATCCGGACTAGCGGTGAGCAGTACTTC. Its translation: CAWSIRTSGEQYF.